This TCR beta chain was retrieved from a study of STAT5B mutations in CD4+ large granular lymphocyte leukemia. Looking at the study overall: Healthy donors showed HLA-associated enrichment of the CDR3 'QG' motif.

This was a survey-level run. Assay: immunoSEQ multiplex PCR; the TCRdb copy retains only in-frame clones and omits some. Of fewer than 30,000 clones listed, around 80% were seen once; the top ten hold about 1.1%. The sequence was collected from a human donor in good health. Sequenced input: CD4+ T cells from blood buffy coats.

The chain's CDR3 is CASSPPGRGEETQYF. CDR3 bases: TGTGCCAGCTCACCACCGGGCCGAGGAGAAGAGACCCAGTACTTC. This chain connects TRBV18 to TRBJ2-5; D is unresolved. Between the trimmed V and J ends, which lost 0 bases and 3 bases, there was a span of 11 bases. This CDR3 has 15 amino acids. Germline CDR1 and CDR2: KGHSH and LQKENI.